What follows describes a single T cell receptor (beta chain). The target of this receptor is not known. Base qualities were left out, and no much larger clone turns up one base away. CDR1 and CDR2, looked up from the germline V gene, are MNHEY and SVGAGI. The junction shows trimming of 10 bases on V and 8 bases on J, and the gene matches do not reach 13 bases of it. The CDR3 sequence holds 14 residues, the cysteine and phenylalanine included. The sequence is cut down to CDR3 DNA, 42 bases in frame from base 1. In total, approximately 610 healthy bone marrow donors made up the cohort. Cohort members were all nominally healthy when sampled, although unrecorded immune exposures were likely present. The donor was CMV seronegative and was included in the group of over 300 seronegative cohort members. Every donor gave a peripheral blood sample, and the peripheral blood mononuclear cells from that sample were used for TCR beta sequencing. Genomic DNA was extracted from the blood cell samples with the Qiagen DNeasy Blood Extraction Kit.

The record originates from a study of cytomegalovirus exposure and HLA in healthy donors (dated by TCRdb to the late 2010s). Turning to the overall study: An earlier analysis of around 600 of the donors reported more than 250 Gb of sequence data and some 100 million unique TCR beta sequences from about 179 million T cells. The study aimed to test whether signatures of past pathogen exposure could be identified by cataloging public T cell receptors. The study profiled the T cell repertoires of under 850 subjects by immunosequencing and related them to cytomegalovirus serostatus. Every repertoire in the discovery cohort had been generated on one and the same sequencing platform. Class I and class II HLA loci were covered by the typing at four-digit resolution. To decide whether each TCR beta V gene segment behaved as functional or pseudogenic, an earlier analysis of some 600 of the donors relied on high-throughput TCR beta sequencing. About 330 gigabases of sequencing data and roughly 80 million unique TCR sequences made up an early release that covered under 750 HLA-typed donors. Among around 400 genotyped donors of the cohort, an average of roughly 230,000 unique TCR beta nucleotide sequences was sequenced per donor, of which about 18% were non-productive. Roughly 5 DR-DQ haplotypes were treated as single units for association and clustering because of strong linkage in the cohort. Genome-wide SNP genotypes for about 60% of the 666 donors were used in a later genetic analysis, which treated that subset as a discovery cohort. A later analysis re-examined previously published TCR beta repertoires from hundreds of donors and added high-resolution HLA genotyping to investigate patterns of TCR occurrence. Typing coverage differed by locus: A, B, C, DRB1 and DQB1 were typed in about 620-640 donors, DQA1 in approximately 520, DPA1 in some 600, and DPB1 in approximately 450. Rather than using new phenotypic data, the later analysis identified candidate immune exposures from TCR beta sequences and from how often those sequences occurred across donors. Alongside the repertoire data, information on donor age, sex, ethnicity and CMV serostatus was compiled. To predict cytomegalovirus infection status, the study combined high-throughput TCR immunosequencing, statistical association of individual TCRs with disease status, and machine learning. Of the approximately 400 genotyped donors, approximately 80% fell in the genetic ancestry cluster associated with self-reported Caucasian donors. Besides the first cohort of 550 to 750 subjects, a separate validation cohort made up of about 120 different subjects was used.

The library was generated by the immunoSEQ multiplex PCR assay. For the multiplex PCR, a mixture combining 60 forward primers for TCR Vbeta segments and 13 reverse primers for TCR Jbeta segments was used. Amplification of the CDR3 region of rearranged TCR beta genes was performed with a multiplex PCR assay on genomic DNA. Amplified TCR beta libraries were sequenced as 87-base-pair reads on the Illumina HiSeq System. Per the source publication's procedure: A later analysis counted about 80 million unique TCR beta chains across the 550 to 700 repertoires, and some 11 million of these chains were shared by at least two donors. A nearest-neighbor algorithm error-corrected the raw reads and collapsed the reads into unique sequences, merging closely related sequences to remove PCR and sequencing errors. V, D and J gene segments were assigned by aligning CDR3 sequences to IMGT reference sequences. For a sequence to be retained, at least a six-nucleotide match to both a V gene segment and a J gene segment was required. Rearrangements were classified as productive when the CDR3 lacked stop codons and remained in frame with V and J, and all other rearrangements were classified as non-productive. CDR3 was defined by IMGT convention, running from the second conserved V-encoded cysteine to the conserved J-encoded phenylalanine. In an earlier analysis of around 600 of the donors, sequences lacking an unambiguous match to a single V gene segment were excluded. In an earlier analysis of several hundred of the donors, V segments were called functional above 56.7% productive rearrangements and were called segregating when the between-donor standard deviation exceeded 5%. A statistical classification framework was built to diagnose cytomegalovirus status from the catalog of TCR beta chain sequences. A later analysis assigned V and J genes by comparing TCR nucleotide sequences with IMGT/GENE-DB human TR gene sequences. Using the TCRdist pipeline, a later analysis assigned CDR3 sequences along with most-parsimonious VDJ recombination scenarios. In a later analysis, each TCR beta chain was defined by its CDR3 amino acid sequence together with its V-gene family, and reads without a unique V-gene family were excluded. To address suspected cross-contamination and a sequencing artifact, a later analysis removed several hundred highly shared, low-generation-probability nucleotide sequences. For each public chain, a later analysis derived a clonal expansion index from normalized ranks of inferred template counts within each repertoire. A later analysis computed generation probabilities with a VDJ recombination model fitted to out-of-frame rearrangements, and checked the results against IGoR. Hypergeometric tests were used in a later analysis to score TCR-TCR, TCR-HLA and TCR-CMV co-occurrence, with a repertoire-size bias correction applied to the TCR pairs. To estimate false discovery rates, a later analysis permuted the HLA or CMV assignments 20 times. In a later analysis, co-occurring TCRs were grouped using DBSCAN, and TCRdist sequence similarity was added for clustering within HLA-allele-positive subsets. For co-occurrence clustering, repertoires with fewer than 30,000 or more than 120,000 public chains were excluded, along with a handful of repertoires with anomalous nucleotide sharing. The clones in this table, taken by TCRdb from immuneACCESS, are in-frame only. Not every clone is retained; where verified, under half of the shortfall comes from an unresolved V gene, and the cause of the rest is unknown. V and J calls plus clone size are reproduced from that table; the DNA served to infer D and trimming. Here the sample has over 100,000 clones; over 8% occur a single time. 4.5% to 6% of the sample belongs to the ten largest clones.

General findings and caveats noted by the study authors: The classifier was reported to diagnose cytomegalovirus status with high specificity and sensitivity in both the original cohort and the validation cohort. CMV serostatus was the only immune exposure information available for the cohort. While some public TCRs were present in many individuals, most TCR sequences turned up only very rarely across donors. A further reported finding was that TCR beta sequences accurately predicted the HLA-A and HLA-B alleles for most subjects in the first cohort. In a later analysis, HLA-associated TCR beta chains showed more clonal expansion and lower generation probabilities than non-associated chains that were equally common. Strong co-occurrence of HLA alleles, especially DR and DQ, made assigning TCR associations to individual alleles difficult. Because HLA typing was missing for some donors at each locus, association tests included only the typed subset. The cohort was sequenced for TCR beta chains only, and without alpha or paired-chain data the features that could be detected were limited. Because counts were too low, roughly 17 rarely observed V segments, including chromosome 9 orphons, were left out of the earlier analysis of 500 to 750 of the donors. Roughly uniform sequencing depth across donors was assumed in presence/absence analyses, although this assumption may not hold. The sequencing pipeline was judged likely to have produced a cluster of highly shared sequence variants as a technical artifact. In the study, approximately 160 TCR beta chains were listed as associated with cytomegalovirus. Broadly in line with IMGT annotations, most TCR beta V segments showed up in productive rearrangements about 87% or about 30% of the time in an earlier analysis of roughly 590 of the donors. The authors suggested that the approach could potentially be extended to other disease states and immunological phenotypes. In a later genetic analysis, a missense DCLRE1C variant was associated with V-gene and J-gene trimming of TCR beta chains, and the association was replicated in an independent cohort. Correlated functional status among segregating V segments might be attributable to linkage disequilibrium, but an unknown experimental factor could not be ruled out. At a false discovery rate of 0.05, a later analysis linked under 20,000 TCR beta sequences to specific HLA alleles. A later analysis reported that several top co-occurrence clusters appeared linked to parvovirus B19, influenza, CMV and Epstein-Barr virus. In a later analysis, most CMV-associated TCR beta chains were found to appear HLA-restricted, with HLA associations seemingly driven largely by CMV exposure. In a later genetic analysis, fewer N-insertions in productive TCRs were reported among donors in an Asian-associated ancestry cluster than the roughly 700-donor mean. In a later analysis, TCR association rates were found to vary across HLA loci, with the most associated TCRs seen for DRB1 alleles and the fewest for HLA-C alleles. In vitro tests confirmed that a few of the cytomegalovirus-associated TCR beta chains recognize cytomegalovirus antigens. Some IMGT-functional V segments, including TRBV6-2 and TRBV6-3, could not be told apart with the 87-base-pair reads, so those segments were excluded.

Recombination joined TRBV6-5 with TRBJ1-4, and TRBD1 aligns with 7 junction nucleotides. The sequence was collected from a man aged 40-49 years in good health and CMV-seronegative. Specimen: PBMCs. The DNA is TGTGCCACCTCAGAGAGGGACAGCGGGGAAAAACTGTTTTTT. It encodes CATSERDSGEKLFF.